These T cell receptor beta chains were read from a single sample in a study of blood T cell repertoires in COVID-19. Method: immunoSEQ multiplex PCR; TCRdb's copy keeps in-frame clones and lacks some. The repertoire holds about 120,000 clones, about 80% seen once, with 20% to 25% in the top ten. Sequences were obtained from peripheral blood. The receptors were gathered from a human donor in a cohort sampled during active COVID-19. The CDR3 runs from the conserved cysteine through the conserved F or W. Each record gives: clone size, CDR3 length, J gene, D gene, V gene, CDR3 protein, CDR3 DNA. D genes are given only for firm matches. Rows give clone size only sometimes, using once, few, many, or a class for an expanded clone.

clone_size: NA
cdr3_length: 13
j_call: TRBJ2-1
d_call: NA
v_call: TRBV18
cdr3_aa: CASSRGGNNEQFF
cdr3_nt: TGTGCCAGCTCACGGGGCGGGAACAATGAGCAGTTCTTC

clone_size: NA
cdr3_length: 16
j_call: TRBJ2-2
d_call: TRBD1
v_call: TRBV6-2/TRBV6-3
cdr3_aa: CASSRDRGRNTGELFF
cdr3_nt: TGTGCCAGCAGCCGAGACAGGGGGAGGAACACCGGGGAGCTGTTTTTT

clone_size: NA
cdr3_length: 15
j_call: TRBJ1-1
d_call: NA
v_call: TRBV6-5
cdr3_aa: CASSYSIGANTEAFF
cdr3_nt: TGTGCCAGCAGTTACTCGATAGGAGCGAACACTGAAGCTTTCTTT

clone_size: many
cdr3_length: 14
j_call: TRBJ2-5
d_call: NA
v_call: TRBV28
cdr3_aa: CASSLLSGEETQYF
cdr3_nt: TGTGCCAGCAGTTTATTGTCAGGGGAAGAGACCCAGTACTTC

clone_size: NA
cdr3_length: 17
j_call: TRBJ1-4
d_call: NA
v_call: TRBV27
cdr3_aa: CASSFRVSGMQNEKLFF
cdr3_nt: TGTGCCAGCAGTTTTCGGGTCTCGGGGATGCAAAATGAAAAACTGTTTTTT

clone_size: NA
cdr3_length: 16
j_call: TRBJ2-1
d_call: TRBD1
v_call: TRBV6-4
cdr3_aa: CASSETGTGSPNEQFF
cdr3_nt: TGTGCCAGCAGCGAAACCGGGACAGGGTCTCCCAATGAGCAGTTCTTC

clone_size: NA
cdr3_length: 18
j_call: TRBJ2-2
d_call: NA
v_call: TRBV29-1
cdr3_aa: CSVRTRGVATPRRGELFF
cdr3_nt: TGCAGCGTACGGACTCGCGGGGTCGCGACCCCACGTCGAGGGGAGCTGTTTTTT

clone_size: many
cdr3_length: 15
j_call: TRBJ1-3
d_call: TRBD1
v_call: TRBV3-1/TRBV3-2
cdr3_aa: CASSRPGTGSYTIYF
cdr3_nt: TGTGCCAGCAGCCGTCCCGGGACAGGGTCCTACACCATATATTTT

clone_size: NA
cdr3_length: 13
j_call: TRBJ1-1
d_call: TRBD1
v_call: TRBV7-2
cdr3_aa: CASSYGRDRGRFF
cdr3_nt: TGTGCCAGCAGCTATGGCCGGGACAGGGGGCGTTTCTTT

clone_size: NA
cdr3_length: 15
j_call: TRBJ2-7
d_call: TRBD1
v_call: TRBV28
cdr3_aa: CASRMDRGPPYEQYF
cdr3_nt: TGTGCCAGCAGGATGGACAGGGGTCCCCCCTACGAGCAGTACTTC

clone_size: once
cdr3_length: 12
j_call: TRBJ2-7
d_call: NA
v_call: TRBV2
cdr3_aa: CASSREIYEQYF
cdr3_nt: TGTGCCAGCAGCCGGGAGATCTACGAGCAGTACTTC

clone_size: NA
cdr3_length: 14
j_call: TRBJ1-2
d_call: TRBD1
v_call: TRBV6-5
cdr3_aa: CASTVGTGMYGYTF
cdr3_nt: TGTGCCAGCACCGTCGGGACAGGGATGTATGGCTACACCTTC

clone_size: NA
cdr3_length: 14
j_call: TRBJ1-1
d_call: NA
v_call: TRBV5-1
cdr3_aa: CASTGGPGGTEAFF
cdr3_nt: TGCGCCAGCACCGGTGGACCGGGGGGAACTGAAGCTTTCTTT

clone_size: once
cdr3_length: 14
j_call: TRBJ2-3
d_call: NA
v_call: TRBV28
cdr3_aa: CASSEPQGTDTQYF
cdr3_nt: TGTGCCAGCTCGGAACCCCAGGGAACCGATACGCAGTATTTT

clone_size: NA
cdr3_length: 16
j_call: TRBJ2-2
d_call: TRBD1
v_call: TRBV7-2
cdr3_aa: CASNIARTGGFGELFF
cdr3_nt: TGTGCCAGCAACATCGCTAGGACAGGGGGCTTCGGGGAGCTGTTTTTT

clone_size: NA
cdr3_length: 13
j_call: TRBJ2-5
d_call: NA
v_call: TRBV7-9
cdr3_aa: CASSQRLGETQYF
cdr3_nt: TGTGCCAGCAGCCAAAGACTAGGAGAGACCCAGTACTTC

clone_size: NA
cdr3_length: 16
j_call: TRBJ2-7
d_call: TRBD2
v_call: TRBV29-1
cdr3_aa: CSVEGGLAGIPYEQYF
cdr3_nt: TGCAGCGTTGAAGGGGGACTAGCGGGAATCCCCTACGAGCAGTACTTC

clone_size: NA
cdr3_length: 17
j_call: TRBJ2-2
d_call: TRBD2
v_call: TRBV3-1/TRBV3-2
cdr3_aa: CASSQKRTSEDTGELFF
cdr3_nt: TGTGCCAGCAGCCAAAAACGGACTAGCGAGGACACCGGGGAGCTGTTTTTT

clone_size: NA
cdr3_length: 17
j_call: TRBJ2-5
d_call: NA
v_call: TRBV11-2
cdr3_aa: CASSLEPQAGGKETQYF
cdr3_nt: TGTGCCAGCAGCTTAGAGCCCCAGGCAGGGGGGAAAGAGACCCAGTACTTC

clone_size: NA
cdr3_length: 15
j_call: TRBJ2-3
d_call: NA
v_call: TRBV9
cdr3_aa: CASSLLALDTDTQYF
cdr3_nt: TGTGCCAGCAGTCTACTAGCCCTAGACACAGATACGCAGTATTTT

clone_size: NA
cdr3_length: 11
j_call: TRBJ2-7
d_call: NA
v_call: TRBV19
cdr3_aa: CASSSGYEQYF
cdr3_nt: TGTGCCAGTAGTTCGGGCTACGAGCAGTACTTC

clone_size: NA
cdr3_length: 15
j_call: TRBJ2-3
d_call: TRBD2
v_call: TRBV24-1
cdr3_aa: CATSGAGGRTDTQYF
cdr3_nt: TGTGCCACCAGTGGTGCGGGAGGGCGCACAGATACGCAGTATTTT